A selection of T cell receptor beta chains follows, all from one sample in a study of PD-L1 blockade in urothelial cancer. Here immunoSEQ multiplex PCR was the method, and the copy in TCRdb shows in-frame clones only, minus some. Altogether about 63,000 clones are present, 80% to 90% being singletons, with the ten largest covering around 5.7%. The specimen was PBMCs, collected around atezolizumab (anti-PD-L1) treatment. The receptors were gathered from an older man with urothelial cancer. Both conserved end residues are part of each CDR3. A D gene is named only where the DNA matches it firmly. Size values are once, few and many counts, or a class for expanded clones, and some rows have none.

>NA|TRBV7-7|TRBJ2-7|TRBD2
TGTGCTAGCAGCCCGACTAGCGGATTCTCCTACGAGCAGTACTTC
CASSPTSGFSYEQYF
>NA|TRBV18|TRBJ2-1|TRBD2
TGTGCCAGCTCACCACTGGCTAGCGGGGCCTACAATGAGCAGTTCTTC
CASSPLASGAYNEQFF
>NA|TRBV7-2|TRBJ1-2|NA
TGTGCCAGCAGCTTACAGGCTAACTATGGCTACACCTTC
CASSLQANYGYTF
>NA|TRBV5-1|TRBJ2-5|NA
TGCGCCAGCAGTACTACAATACAGGGGACCCAGTACTTC
CASSTTIQGTQYF
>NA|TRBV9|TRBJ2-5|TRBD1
TGTGCCAGCAGCGTAGCTTTTGGGACAGCTCAAGAGACCCAGTACTTC
CASSVAFGTAQETQYF
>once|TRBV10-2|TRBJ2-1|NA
TGCGCCAGCAGTGTGGGGCCTGAGCAGTTCTTC
CASSVGPEQFF
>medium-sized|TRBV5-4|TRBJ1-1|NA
TGTGCCAGCAGCCCCCTTAATGGAGTGGACACTGAAGCTTTCTTT
CASSPLNGVDTEAFF
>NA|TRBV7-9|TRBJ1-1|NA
TGTGCCAGCAGCTTAGGGGCAGAAAACACTGAAGCTTTCTTT
CASSLGAENTEAFF
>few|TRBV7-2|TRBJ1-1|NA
TGTGCCAGCAGCTTAGCTCCGGGAATGAACACTGAAGCTTTCTTT
CASSLAPGMNTEAFF
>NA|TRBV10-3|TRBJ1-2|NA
TGTGCCATCAGTGGGTTTTCCACTAGTGGGGGCCCCGGAAATATTGGCTACACCTTC
CAISGFSTSGGPGNIGYTF
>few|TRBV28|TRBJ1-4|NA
TGTGCCAGCAGTTCGGGGTCAACTAATGAAAAACTGTTTTTT
CASSSGSTNEKLFF
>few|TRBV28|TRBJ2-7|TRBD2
TGTGCCAGCAGCTCGGTAGCGGGAGTGAGAGAGCAGTACTTC
CASSSVAGVREQYF
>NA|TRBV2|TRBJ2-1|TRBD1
TGTGCCAGCAGTGGGGACAGTGCCGCCCGTGAGCAGTTCTTC
CASSGDSAAREQFF
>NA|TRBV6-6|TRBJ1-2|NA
TGTGCCAGCAGTTCCTGGACAGCAGTAAACTATGGCTACACCTTC
CASSSWTAVNYGYTF
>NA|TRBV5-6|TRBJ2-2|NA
TGTGCCAGCAGCTTGTATAGTCCAAACACCGGGGAGCTGTTTTTT
CASSLYSPNTGELFF